These T cell receptor beta chains were read from a single sample in a study of Ad26.COV2.S vaccination and SARS-CoV-2 variants. The protocol was immunoSEQ multiplex PCR, while the TCRdb copy is restricted to in-frame clones and leaves out a portion. The data hold about 350,000 clones, with more than 75% observed a single time. Here the sequenced sample was peripheral blood, taken in a trial of Ad26.COV2.S vaccine versus placebo. The receptors were gathered from a person aged 18-65 years who received the Ad26.COV2.S COVID-19 vaccine or a placebo. The CDR3 runs from the conserved cysteine through the conserved F or W. A D gene is named only where the DNA matches it firmly. Part of the rows lack a size; the others show once, few, many or a class for expanded clones.

V	D	size	J	DNA	CDR3
TRBV24-1	TRBD1	few	TRBJ1-2	TGTGCCACCAGTGACCTCGACAGGGGGTACACCTTC	CATSDLDRGYTF
TRBV15	.	few	TRBJ2-7	TGTGCCACCAGCAGAGATCAGGAGGTCCACGAGCAGTACTTC	CATSRDQEVHEQYF
TRBV7-9	.	once	TRBJ2-1	TGTGCCAGCAGCATTTCAAACCAGGGCGGGGAGCAGTTCTTC	CASSISNQGGEQFF
TRBV30	.	.	TRBJ2-2	TGTGCCTGGAGTAAGGAGGGACGGACCGGGGAGCTGTTTTTT	CAWSKEGRTGELFF
TRBV2	TRBD1	.	TRBJ2-7	TGTGCCAGCAGCGACAGGGGGTTAGAATACGAGCAGTACTTC	CASSDRGLEYEQYF
TRBV3-1/TRBV3-2	.	.	TRBJ2-1	TGTGCCAGCAGTTTTAGAGGGCTCGAGAATGAGCAGTTCTTC	CASSFRGLENEQFF
TRBV4-3	.	.	TRBJ1-2	TGCGCCAGCAGCCAAGATGGGGACTTCTCCTATGGCTACACCTTC	CASSQDGDFSYGYTF
TRBV19	TRBD1	once	TRBJ1-5	TGTGCCAGTAGCAACAGGGGGAGCAATCAGCCCCAGCATTTT	CASSNRGSNQPQHF
TRBV28	.	once	TRBJ1-5	TGTGCCAGCAGTTCCGACAGGAATGGCAATCAGCCCCAGCATTTT	CASSSDRNGNQPQHF
TRBV19	.	many	TRBJ1-3	TGTGCCAGTACCGACACAATGGACAGTCTTACCTCCTCTGGAAACACCATATATTTT	CASTDTMDSLTSSGNTIYF
TRBV5-4	.	many	TRBJ2-1	TGTGCCAGCAGCTTGGGAATAACCCTTACCTACAATGAGCAGTTCTTC	CASSLGITLTYNEQFF
TRBV2	.	.	TRBJ2-4	TGTGCCAGCACCCTTGGATTTGGAAACATTCAGTACTTC	CASTLGFGNIQYF
TRBV4-1	.	once	TRBJ2-3	TGCGCCAGCAGCCACTCCGGGACAAGCACAGATACGCAGTATTTT	CASSHSGTSTDTQYF
TRBV6-2/TRBV6-3	TRBD1	.	TRBJ1-1	TGTGCCAGCAGTTTTGGGACAGGGTCAATCGCAGAAGCTTTCTTT	CASSFGTGSIAEAFF
TRBV6-5	TRBD1	.	TRBJ2-3	TGTGCCAGCGGGACAGGGTCGTTCACAGATACGCAGTATTTT	CASGTGSFTDTQYF
TRBV10-3	.	.	TRBJ2-7	TGTGCCATCAGTGAGTCAAGGCCCCGCTCCTACGAGCAGTACTTC	CAISESRPRSYEQYF
TRBV5-1	.	.	TRBJ2-3	TGCGCCAGCAGCCTAGGCCAGGGAGCTAGCACAGATACGCAGTATTTT	CASSLGQGASTDTQYF
TRBV6-6	.	.	TRBJ1-2	TGTGCCAGCAGACCGTCAAACTATGGCTACACCTTC	CASRPSNYGYTF
TRBV7-2	TRBD1	.	TRBJ2-4	TGTGCCAGCAGCCCACAGGGGGCTAAGGCCAAAAACATTCAGTACTTC	CASSPQGAKAKNIQYF
TRBV3-1/TRBV3-2	.	.	TRBJ1-4	TGTGCCAGCAGCCAAAGGACAGCAAATGAAAAACTGTTTTTT	CASSQRTANEKLFF
TRBV5-1	.	.	TRBJ1-1	TGCGCCAGCAGTTTGTCGGGTGGGGACACTGAAGCTTTCTTT	CASSLSGGDTEAFF
TRBV5-1	.	.	TRBJ1-1	TGCGCCAGCAGCTTGACAGGGAACACTGAAGCTTTCTTT	CASSLTGNTEAFF
TRBV18	.	.	TRBJ2-3	TGTGCCAGCTCACCGGCGGCATCAGATACGCAGTATTTT	CASSPAASDTQYF
TRBV7-9	TRBD1	.	TRBJ2-1	TGTGCCAGCAGCTTAGCGTTCGGGGACAGGGGCAATGAGCAGTTCTTC	CASSLAFGDRGNEQFF
TRBV5-6	.	.	TRBJ2-5	TGTGCCAGCAGCTTGGCTGTTGGCGTGCAAGAGACCCAGTACTTC	CASSLAVGVQETQYF
TRBV2	TRBD1	once	TRBJ1-5	TGTGCCAGCAGTCTACAGGGGATTAGCAATCAGCCCCAGCATTTT	CASSLQGISNQPQHF
TRBV18	TRBD1	.	TRBJ2-1	TGTGCCAGCTCACCGACAGGGGGGCTCTACAATGAGCAGTTCTTC	CASSPTGGLYNEQFF
TRBV7-9	.	.	TRBJ1-2	TGTGCCAGCAGCCAATCCGGGGGGACCCGTCGTAACGGCTACACCTTC	CASSQSGGTRRNGYTF
TRBV18	TRBD2	.	TRBJ2-1	TGTGCCAGCTCACCACGGCTAGCGGGAGAGGATGTGCAGTTCTTC	CASSPRLAGEDVQFF
TRBV11-2	.	.	TRBJ1-1	TGTGCCAGCAGCCCTCGACAGAGGGCGATCACTGAAGCTTTCTTT	CASSPRQRAITEAFF
TRBV7-8	TRBD2	.	TRBJ2-7	TGTGCCAGCAGCCCCCGGGCTAGCGGGGGGTACGAGCAGTACTTC	CASSPRASGGYEQYF
TRBV5-4	TRBD2	.	TRBJ2-5	TGTGCCAGCAGCATCCGGACTAGCGGGCAAGAGACCCAGTACTTC	CASSIRTSGQETQYF
TRBV12-3/TRBV12-4	.	.	TRBJ1-1	TGTGCCAGCAGTCTACAGGGGAACACTGAAGCTTTCTTT	CASSLQGNTEAFF
TRBV1	.	.	TRBJ2-2	TGCACCAGCAGCCAGCTAGCGGGGTTCGGCACCGGGGAGCTGTTTTTT	CTSSQLAGFGTGELFF
TRBV20-1	.	.	TRBJ2-7	TGCAGTGCAAGTGACCCTAGAGGGAGCGAGCAGTACTTC	CSASDPRGSEQYF
TRBV9	.	.	TRBJ2-1	TGTGCCAGCAGCGACGGATGGGGTGAGCAGTTCTTC	CASSDGWGEQFF
TRBV12-3/TRBV12-4	.	.	TRBJ2-5	TGTGCCAGCAGTGACCCTAGGGCGGCGCGCCAGTACTTC	CASSDPRAARQYF
TRBV2	TRBD1	.	TRBJ2-7	TGTGCCAGCAGTGTACAGGGGGCTTACGAGCAGTACTTC	CASSVQGAYEQYF
TRBV19	.	.	TRBJ1-6	TGTGCCAGTAGTATAGAAGGGGACAATTCACCCCTCCACTTT	CASSIEGDNSPLHF
TRBV7-2	.	.	TRBJ1-1	TGTGCCAGCAGCTTCCAGATGAACACTGAAGCTTTCTTT	CASSFQMNTEAFF
TRBV5-4	.	.	TRBJ1-2	TGTGCCAGCAGCTTGACCTCGGGACTGTATGGCTACACCTTC	CASSLTSGLYGYTF
TRBV2	TRBD1	.	TRBJ2-3	TGTGCCAGCAGTGAATTAGAGGGGGCATCAGATACGCAGTATTTT	CASSELEGASDTQYF
TRBV7-2	TRBD2	.	TRBJ2-5	TGTGCCAGCACCCTGACTAGCGGGGGAAGGGAGACCCAGTACTTC	CASTLTSGGRETQYF
TRBV29-1	.	few	TRBJ2-4	TGCAGCGGATTCTGGGCCAAAAACATTCAGTACTTC	CSGFWAKNIQYF
TRBV11-2	TRBD2	.	TRBJ2-7	TGTGCCAGCAGCTTAGGGGGCGGGGGCGCCCGGGGGGGGCAGTACTTC	CASSLGGGGARGGQYF
TRBV19	TRBD1	.	TRBJ1-5	TGTGCCAGTAGAAATCCCACAGGACAGGGCCTCCTCCAGCCCCAGCATTTT	CASRNPTGQGLLQPQHF
TRBV7-2	.	.	TRBJ1-4	TGTGCCAGCAGCCCAGCGGTGGGGAAACTGTTTTTT	CASSPAVGKLFF
TRBV6-2/TRBV6-3	.	.	TRBJ2-1	TGTGCCAGCAGCTCGGACCAATGGGAGTACAATGAGCAGTTCTTC	CASSSDQWEYNEQFF
TRBV9	TRBD1	.	TRBJ2-4	TGTGCCAGCAGCGCTCAGGGGGCGACGAACATTCAGTACTTC	CASSAQGATNIQYF
TRBV7-2	.	once	TRBJ1-1	TGTGCCAGCAGCCCAGAGACAGCAACAACACGAGGGGTTTTCTTT	CASSPETATTRGVFF
TRBV5-1	.	once	TRBJ2-3	TGCGCCAGCAGCTTGGGGCTAGTTTTAGATACGCAGTATTTT	CASSLGLVLDTQYF
TRBV5-6	TRBD1	.	TRBJ2-7	TGTGCCAGCAGCTTGGGGGGACAGGGCACCTACGAGCAGTACTTC	CASSLGGQGTYEQYF
TRBV4-1	.	.	TRBJ1-6	TGCGCCAGCAGCCAAGCTTTCGTGAGCTCCTATAATTCACCCCTCCACTTT	CASSQAFVSSYNSPLHF